Ten or more counts support the clone carrying this T cell receptor (beta chain). The germline gives CDR1 MNHEY, CDR2 SVGAGI. This CDR3 contains 13 residues. Trimming stripped 0 bases from V and 4 bases from J, with 6 bases between. Each TRB amplification used roughly 240-550 ng of genomic DNA from blood. Multiplex PCR with BIOMED2 TRB-A/B primer pools amplified TRB rearrangements. TCRdb reprocessed the multiplex PCR reads via MiXCR and lists one record per CDR3 protein. The sample contains under 20,000 distinct CDR3 sequences, about a quarter of which appear only once. This specimen comes from a study of T and B cells in COVID-19 patients. Turning to the study itself: Blood was sampled from COVID-19 patients who were either actively infected or recovered. At median age around 37 years, recovered patients were younger than active-infection patients at about 67.

This TCR derives from a human donor who had recovered from COVID-19. Sequencing was carried out using blood. This sequence joins TRBV6-5 and TRBJ1-2, with D unresolved. The chain's CDR3 is CASSYSERYGYTF. CDR3 DNA: TGTGCCAGCAGTTACTCAGAGCGCTATGGCTACACCTTC.